This TCR beta chain was recorded in a study of blood T cell repertoires in COVID-19. At the level of the study: T cells, B-cell-depleted T cells, or PBMCs provided the cDNA or gDNA that served as material.

Source study methods: Reference gene primer amplification in the assay estimated nucleated cell counts. The table came from immunoSEQ multiplex PCR; TCRdb's copy has only in-frame clones and leaves some out. V and J calls and clone size come straight from that table; D and trimming were deduced from the DNA. The data contain some 190,000 clones, 76% of them singletons. Residents of about two dozen US areas, aged about 18 to 95 years, made up the participants. Self-reported history from a screening survey and questionnaire set each donor's cohort. Germline loops: CDR1 SEHNR, CDR2 FQNEAQ (reference sequence). The V gene end was trimmed by 4 bases and the J gene end by 14 bases; junction bases not matched to a gene: 7. This CDR3 contains 12 residues.

The material sequenced was PBMCs or T cells enriched from blood (not recorded which). This TCR derives from a woman in her 50s with acute COVID-19. The rearrangement joins TRBV7-9 to TRBJ2-4; 8 bases line up with TRBD1. For the CDR3, the DNA is TGTGCCAGCAGCTATGGGACAGGTACTAAGTACTTC. This sequence encodes CASSYGTGTKYF.